One sample yielded the 3 T cell receptor beta chains listed below, sequenced in a study of CXCR3-negative and CXCR3-positive naive CD8 T cells. UMI labels and 5' RACE were used to prepare the TRB cDNA libraries. TCRdb re-called the 5' RACE reads, yielding one record per CDR3 amino acid sequence without DNA. Recorded here are 50,000 to 60,000 distinct CDR3 sequences; the top ten clones represent about 0.43%. The sample comprised naive CXCR3- CD8+ T cells from blood. Subset here: CD45RO-CCR7+CD27+CD95- naive CD8+ T cells lacking CXCR3 (TNR3-). These receptors were collected from a human donor in good health. Some clones in this sample may be carry-over from other donors' samples.

The chain has TRBV9 and TRBJ2-5; TCRdb outputs TRBD1, but without DNA this stays unchecked. The germline gives CDR1 SGDLS, CDR2 YYNGEE. The CDR3 extends over 16 amino acids. CDR3 in amino acids: CASSAIGQGGRETQYF.

The chain couples TRBV14 to TRBJ2-3; TCRdb returns TRBD2, unconfirmable since there is no DNA. The CDR3 runs 16 residues. CDR1 SGHDN and CDR2 FVKESK come from the germline V gene. CDR3 amino acids: CASSQEGLVPTDTQYF.

The V and J genes are TRBV28 and TRBJ2-1; lacking DNA, the TRBD2 call made by TCRdb goes unchecked. From germline, CDR1 is MDHEN and CDR2 SYDVKM. The CDR3 length is 16 residues. The CDR3 sequence is CASTSVRGDSYNEQFF.